The 21 T cell receptor beta chains presented below share a single source sample, sequenced in a study of blood T cells in healthy people across ages. Next came a second PCR, run for about 7 to 11 cycles, which used a sample-barcoded 5' primer along with a J-beta primer mix. Via MiXCR, TCRdb re-called the 5' RACE reads, giving one row per CDR3 protein. This sample yields some 920,000 distinct CDR3 sequences, of which approximately 50% are seen a single time; around a fifth belongs to the top ten. Source material: blood. The receptors stem from a woman in her sixties or seventies in good health.

In its sample, this clonotype was seen once. The chain joins TRBV20-1 to TRBJ1-5, with 12 bases that match TRBD1. CDR1 is DFQATT, CDR2 SNEGSKA, per germline (reference sequence). The CDR3 has 14 residues. The trim removed 5 bases at V and 3 bases at J, leaving 2 bases unmatched. DNA of the CDR3: TGCAGTGCTGGGACAGGGGGCACCAATCAGCCCCAGCATTTT. Its protein is CSAGTGGTNQPQHF.

This clonotype appeared a few times. The chain recombines TRBV5-1 with TRBJ2-1; 8 nucleotides match TRBD1. The J segment lost 5 bases and the V segment lost 4 bases, leaving 11 bases of the junction unmatched. The CDR3 loop spans 16 amino acids. Germline loops: CDR1 SGHRS, CDR2 YFSETQ. The CDR3 sequence: CASSPGSWTGNNEQFF. CDR3 bases: TGCGCCAGCAGCCCGGGTAGTTGGACAGGGAACAATGAGCAGTTCTTC.

The chain combines TRBV29-1 with TRBJ2-5; D call uncertain. Germline assignment: CDR1 SQVTM and CDR2 ANQGSEA. The V end was cut by 8 bases, the J end by 10 bases, with 14 bases between. CDR3 length: 10 residues. The CDR3 sequence: CSTLHGNQYF. As DNA, the CDR3 is TGCAGCACCCTACACGGTAACCAGTACTTC.

This clonotype came up a few times. The chain couples TRBV29-1 to TRBJ1-5; D not certain. CDR1 SQVTM and CDR2 ANQGSEA come from the germline V gene. With 7 bases removed from V and 8 bases from J, the gap between germline ends came to 9 bases. The CDR3 loop spans 10 amino acids. CDR3: CSGIDEPQHF. CDR3 nucleotide sequence: TGCAGCGGGATTGATGAGCCCCAGCATTTT.

V is TRBV14 and J is TRBJ2-7; weak D call: TRBD1 (5 bases). Germline-derived CDR1 and CDR2 are SGHDN and FVKESK. The CDR3 has 16 residues. Between the trimmed V and J ends, which lost 1 base and 2 bases, there was a span of 15 bases. The chain's CDR3 is CASSQVDSRAPYEQYF. CDR3 coding DNA: TGTGCCAGCAGCCAAGTAGACAGCCGAGCGCCCTACGAGCAGTACTTC. Drawing the rest from reference TRBV14 and TRBJ2-7, the complete variable domain is EAGVTQFPSHSVIEKGQTVTLRCDPISGHDNLYWYRRVMGKEIKFLLHFVKESKQDESGMPNNRFLAERTGGTYSTLKVQPAELEDSGVYFCASSQVDSRAPYEQYFGPGTRLTVT.

A single count supports this clonotype. This chain connects TRBV3-1 to TRBJ1-2; D uncertain. CDR1 LGHDT and CDR2 YNNKEL come from the germline V gene (reference sequence). Trimming stripped 1 base from V and 7 bases from J, with 7 bases between. This CDR3 region has 12 residues. The CDR3, as DNA: TGTGCCAGCAGCCAAGTCAGACGTGGCTACACCTTC. As protein: CASSQVRRGYTF.

This clonotype was found a few times. The rearrangement uses TRBV10-3 and TRBJ1-6; TRBD1 aligns across 8 bases. CDR3 length: 14 amino acids. Germline loops: CDR1 ENHRY, CDR2 SYGVKD. V lost 6 bases and J lost 5; bases outside the gene matches: 3. This chain's CDR3 is CAISPDRDNSPLHF. CDR3 DNA sequence: TGTGCCATCAGCCCGGACAGGGATAATTCACCCCTCCACTTT.

The chain joins TRBV10-3 to TRBJ2-5; no definite D call. The CDR3 loop spans 12 amino acids. V dropped 4 bases and J dropped 5 bases, with 8 bases sitting between them. Germline values: CDR1 ENHRY, CDR2 SYGVKD. The CDR3 region is CAISGSGETQYF. CDR3 in DNA: TGTGCCATCAGTGGTTCCGGCGAGACCCAGTACTTC.

V is TRBV7-9 and J is TRBJ2-7, with D perhaps TRBD1 (6 bases). This CDR3 has 17 amino acids. Trimming took off 5 bases at V and 0 bases at J, with 20 bases between the two ends. Germline V gene data show CDR1 as SEHNR and CDR2 as FQNEAQ (reference sequence). The CDR3 DNA follows: TGTGCCAGCAGCGGGGCCCTCCGGGACAAATTCTCCTACGAGCAGTACTTC. Encoded protein: CASSGALRDKFSYEQYF.

This clonotype was counted a few times. The chain employs TRBV4-3 and TRBJ2-5; possible D gene TRBD2, 6 bases. Trimming cost V 2 bases and J 3 bases, with 13 bases left between them. Looked up from germline, CDR1 is LGHNA and CDR2 is YSLEER. The CDR3 has 15 amino acids. The CDR3 protein is CASSQLPGEEETQYF. CDR3 sequence (DNA): TGCGCCAGCAGCCAACTACCGGGGGAGGAAGAGACCCAGTACTTC.

CDR3 sequence: CATSRVRGASSYNEQFF. CDR3 DNA sequence: TGTGCCACCAGCAGAGTTCGGGGTGCTAGCTCCTACAATGAGCAGTTCTTC. The chain combines TRBV15 with TRBJ2-1; D may be TRBD2 (5 bases). CDR1 and CDR2 from the germline V gene are LNHNV and YYDKDF (reference sequence). This CDR3 has 17 amino acids. V lost 1 base and J 0 bases, leaving 13 bases between the germline ends.

This clonotype has only a few counts. The V and J genes are TRBV20-1 and TRBJ2-5; 7 bases are shared with TRBD2. The J call could be wrong; TRBJ2-7 is a better fit for the DNA end. The CDR3 runs to 13 residues. Germline lookup yields CDR1 DFQATT and CDR2 SNEGSKA (reference sequence). In DNA, the CDR3 is TGCAGTGCTAGGGTAGTAGCGGGCGCCGAGCAGTACTTC. It translates to CSARVVAGAEQYF.

This chain joins TRBV7-9 and TRBJ2-3, with no clear D. Trimming stripped 8 bases from V and 2 bases from J, with 14 bases between. The CDR3 extends over 14 amino acids. Germline-derived CDR1 and CDR2 are SEHNR and FQNEAQ (reference sequence). The CDR3 DNA reads as TGTGCCAGCCTATACAGATTTGACACAGATACGCAGTATTTT. Translated: CASLYRFDTDTQYF.

With respect to this clonotype: At one of its ends the junction is not consistent with the germline gene, which may arise from a read error. This chain joins TRBV6-5 and TRBJ1-1; no clear D gene. In germline, CDR1 is MNHEY, CDR2 SVGAGI. The CDR3 has 13 amino acids. CDR3 protein: CASSDKENTGAFF. The CDR3 nucleotides are TGTGCCAGCAGTGATAAAGAGAACACTGGAGCTTTCTTT.

The chain links TRBV7-2 to TRBJ2-4, with a weak D call TRBD2 (6 bases). The V end lost 8 bases, the J end lost 6 bases, and 17 bases lay between the germline ends. Germline V gives CDR1 SGHTA, CDR2 FQGNSA. CDR3 size: 14 residues. The CDR3 is CASGWERAGNIQYF. DNA of the CDR3: TGTGCCAGCGGCTGGGAGCGGGCCGGAAACATTCAGTACTTC.

J is TRBJ1-4 and V is TRBV9, with a possible D match to TRBD1 (5 bases). The CDR3 loop spans 15 amino acids. V lost 0 bases and J lost 6, with 12 bases in between. Germline values: CDR1 SGDLS, CDR2 YYNGEE. DNA for the CDR3: TGTGCCAGCAGCGTAGGAACAGGCCGCCATGAAAAACTGTTTTTT. Translating it yields CASSVGTGRHEKLFF.

This clonotype was seen a few times. V and J are TRBV29-1 and TRBJ2-1, with D perhaps matching TRBD1 (6 bases). Gene TRBJ2-7 matches the end of the DNA better, so the J call may be wrong. The CDR3 is 13 residues long. Looked up from germline, CDR1 is SQVTM and CDR2 is ANQGSEA. The CDR3 protein is CSARGTTYNEQYF. Here the CDR3 DNA reads TGCAGCGCGCGTGGGACAACCTACAATGAGCAGTACTTC.

The chain is built from TRBV20-1 and TRBJ2-1, with 8 nucleotides matching TRBD1. Germline lookup yields CDR1 DFQATT and CDR2 SNEGSKA (reference sequence). The V and J ends lost 3 bases and 10 bases, in that order; junction bases with no gene match: 11. CDR3 length: 14 amino acids. The CDR3 sequence: CSASTGGVGIEQFF. CDR3 sequence (DNA): TGCAGTGCTAGCACAGGGGGAGTTGGGATAGAGCAGTTCTTC.

The CDR3 loop is CASQSAREQYF. The CDR3 nucleotides read TGTGCCAGTCAGAGCGCCCGCGAGCAGTACTTC. The chain couples TRBV28 to TRBJ2-5; no reliable D call. The J call may be mistaken, given a closer DNA end match to TRBJ2-7. The length of the CDR3 is 11 residues. The V gene's germline CDR1 is MDHEN and CDR2 SYDVKM.

This chain uses TRBV28 with TRBJ2-7, with D perhaps matching TRBD1 (5 bases). The CDR3 has 14 amino acids. Germline V gives CDR1 MDHEN, CDR2 SYDVKM. Trimming stripped 2 bases from V and 7 bases from J, with 15 bases between. The CDR3 spells CASSLQGSRREQYF. CDR3 bases: TGTGCCAGCAGTTTACAGGGATCAAGAAGGGAGCAGTACTTC.

The rearrangement uses TRBV4-1 and TRBJ1-6, with D possibly being TRBD1 (5 bases). V was clipped by 0 bases and J by 7 bases, with 10 bases between them. Germline V gene lookup returns CDR1 MGHRA and CDR2 YSYEKL. The CDR3 extends over 15 amino acids. The CDR3 sequence is CASSQDRVENSPLHF. CDR3 in DNA: TGCGCCAGCAGCCAAGACAGGGTAGAGAATTCACCCCTCCACTTT.